The T cell receptor (beta chain) described here comes from a study of blood T cells in healthy people across ages. Study-wide results and limits: Reliance upon unsorted PBMCs precluded definitive naive versus antigen-experienced comparison.

This CDR3 has 13 amino acids. CDR1 and CDR2 from the germline V gene are DFQATT and SNEGSKA (reference sequence). V shed 6 bases and J shed 9 bases, with 15 bases lying between them. The table lists this clonotype with a few counts. What it binds is unknown. A second PCR of 7 to 11 cycles used a sample-barcoded 5' primer and a J-beta primer mix. TCRdb re-called the 5' RACE reads through MiXCR, storing one row per CDR3 protein. The sample consists of some 1.4 million distinct CDR3 sequences, roughly 40% of them appearing once. Sequenced sample: blood. The TCR sequence derives from a woman younger than 30 in good health. The rearrangement joins TRBV20-1 to TRBJ1-6; D possibly corresponds to TRBD1 (5 bases). CDR3 nucleotides: TGCAGTGCCAGACATCCGGGGGTTTCACCCCTCCACTTT. Protein: CSARHPGVSPLHF.